Following are 23 T cell receptor beta chains from one sample sequenced in a study of blood T cell repertoires in COVID-19. Data came from immunoSEQ multiplex PCR; TCRdb stores just in-frame clones and leaves some out. Of some 180,000 clones in the sample, roughly 80% were seen once. Material for sequencing was peripheral blood. These receptor sequences come from a woman aged 60 to 75 with COVID-19, enrolled during active disease.

The chain carries TRBV5-1 and TRBJ1-3; D is unresolved. The V end lost 4 bases, the J end lost 2 bases, and 10 bases lay between the germline ends. From germline, CDR1 is SGHRS and CDR2 YFSETQ. The CDR3 is made up of 14 amino acids. CDR3 DNA: TGCGCCAGCAGCCGCAACTCACCTGGAAACACCATATATTTT. Protein product: CASSRNSPGNTIYF.

V and J are TRBV20-1 and TRBJ2-7; D is perhaps TRBD2 (5 bases). CDR1 and CDR2 from the germline V gene are DFQATT and SNEGSKA (reference sequence). Trimming stripped 3 bases from V and 6 bases from J, with 21 bases between. This CDR3 is 15 amino acids long. CDR3 loop: CSASSIGLWGSEQYF. The CDR3 bases are TGCAGTGCTAGTTCTATAGGACTGTGGGGAAGCGAGCAGTACTTC.

The J gene is TRBJ2-7, the V gene TRBV7-2; TRBD1 might be the D (7 bases). Germline-derived CDR1 and CDR2 are SGHTA and FQGNSA. The V gene lost 2 bases and the J gene lost 5 bases, with 19 bases spanning the gap. The CDR3 covers 16 residues. The CDR3 DNA sequence: TGTGCCAGCAGCTTAATCCCCCCCAGGGGGAGGAACGAGCAGTACTTC. Its translation: CASSLIPPRGRNEQYF.

The J gene is TRBJ2-5, the V gene TRBV28; 7 bases match TRBD2. Germline CDR1 reads MDHEN; CDR2 reads SYDVKM. Trimming removed 2 bases from V and 1 base from J; junction bases left unmatched: 4. The CDR3 has 15 amino acids. The CDR3 coding sequence is TGTGCCAGCAGTTTAGCCCTAGCGGTCCAAGAGACCCAGTACTTC. Translated, it gives CASSLALAVQETQYF. The variable domain in full, completed from reference TRBV28 and TRBJ2-5, reads DVKVTQSSRYLVKRTGEKVFLECVQDMDHENMFWYRQDPGLGLRLIYFSYDVKMKEKGDIPEGYSVSREKKERFSLILESASTNQTSMYLCASSLALAVQETQYFGPGTRLLVL.

V usage is TRBV27 and J usage is TRBJ1-5; D remains unclear. V lost 7 bases, J lost 3 bases, and 16 bases lay in between. The CDR3 is made up of 15 amino acids. CDR1 and CDR2 from the germline V gene are MNHEY and SMNVEV (reference sequence). The CDR3 loop is CASKRAGSDNQPQHF. CDR3 DNA sequence: TGTGCCAGCAAGAGGGCAGGTTCTGACAATCAGCCCCAGCATTTT.

The chain employs TRBV6-5 and TRBJ1-2; TRBD1 is a possible D gene (6 bases). Germline V gene data show CDR1 as MNHEY and CDR2 as SVGAGI. The CDR3 consists of 12 residues. V shed 7 bases and J shed 4 bases, with 10 bases lying between them. The CDR3: CASTPDSYGYTF. In DNA, the CDR3 is TGTGCCAGCACCCCGGACAGCTATGGCTACACCTTC.

The CDR3 protein is CASSPAIGVYTF. The CDR3 region has the DNA TGCGCCAGCAGCCCAGCAATAGGGGTCTACACCTTC. The chain combines TRBV4-1 with TRBJ1-2, with D perhaps matching TRBD1 (5 bases). This CDR3 comprises 12 residues. V dropped 4 bases and J dropped 10 bases, with 13 bases sitting between them. Germline CDR1 MGHRA, CDR2 YSYEKL.

The table lists this clone with a few counts. CDR3 DNA sequence: TGTGCCAGCAGTCCAGGGACAGGCTATGGCTACACCTTC. Amino acid sequence: CASSPGTGYGYTF. The chain carries TRBV12-3 or TRBV12-4 and TRBJ1-2; 8 bases match TRBD1. Trimming removed 5 bases from V and 4 bases from J; junction bases left unmatched: 3. The CDR3 is 13 amino acids.

The chain carries TRBV7-8 and TRBJ1-1; D is perhaps TRBD1 (6 bases). The germline V and J ends were trimmed by 5 bases and 1 base, with 11 bases remaining between them. The germline gives CDR1 SGHVS, CDR2 FQNEAQ. This CDR3 region has 14 residues. The CDR3 loop is CASSQRQENTEAFF. DNA of the CDR3: TGTGCCAGCAGCCAACGACAGGAGAACACTGAAGCTTTCTTT.

The chain uses TRBV9 and TRBJ2-7; D might be TRBD2 (5 bases). V lost 0 bases and J 3 bases, leaving 13 bases between the germline ends. Germline CDR1 is SGDLS and CDR2 is YYNGEE. The CDR3 length is 15 residues. The CDR3 bases are TGTGCCAGCAGCGTAGGACCGAGGGAATTCTACGAGCAGTACTTC. Translating gives CASSVGPREFYEQYF. Full variable domain (outside the CDR3, taken from reference TRBV9 and TRBJ2-7): DSGVTQTPKHLITATGQRVTLRCSPRSGDLSVYWYQQSLDQGLQFLIQYYNGEERAKGNILERFSAQQFPDLHSELNLSSLELGDSALYFCASSVGPREFYEQYFGPGTRLTVT.

The V and J genes are TRBV10-1 and TRBJ2-3, with 11 bases aligning to TRBD2. The CDR3 is 15 amino acids. Germline assignment: CDR1 WNHNN and CDR2 SYGVQD (reference sequence). V lost 5 bases, J lost 1 base, and 2 bases stayed unmatched. The CDR3 loop reads CASSPSGGRTDTQYF. In nucleotides, the CDR3 is TGCGCCAGCAGTCCTAGCGGGGGGCGCACAGATACGCAGTATTTT.

This sequence joins TRBV28 and TRBJ2-1; 10 bases are shared with TRBD2. Per germline, CDR1 MDHEN and CDR2 SYDVKM. Trimming took 5 bases from V and 1 from J; bases not matched to a gene: 20. The CDR3 is 21 amino acids. The CDR3 loop is CASSRAGGTSGMSASYNEQFF. In DNA form, the CDR3 reads TGTGCCAGCAGTCGAGCTGGGGGTACTAGCGGGATGTCGGCATCCTACAATGAGCAGTTCTTC.

The rearrangement uses TRBV28 and TRBJ2-7; weak D call: TRBD2 (5 bases). The germline V and J ends were trimmed by 6 bases and 0 bases, with 12 bases remaining between them. The germline V gene encodes CDR1 MDHEN and CDR2 SYDVKM. The CDR3 spans 14 residues. The CDR3 sequence is CASSPTGSSYEQYV. CDR3 DNA sequence: TGTGCCAGCAGCCCGACGGGGAGCTCCTACGAGCAGTACGTC.

This chain links TRBV7-6 with TRBJ2-1, with TRBD2 matching over 16 bases. This CDR3 comprises 19 residues. V gave up 5 bases and J gave up 7 bases; unmatched junction bases: 14. Germline lookup yields CDR1 SGHVS and CDR2 FNYEAQ. DNA of the CDR3: TGTGCCAGCAGCAACTCGCGCCCGGGACTAGCGGGAGGGAGGAATGAGCAGTTCTTC. Protein: CASSNSRPGLAGGRNEQFF. The full variable domain, in which reference TRBV7-6 and TRBJ2-1 provide the parts outside the CDR3, is GAGVSQSPRYKVTKRGQDVALRCDPISGHVSLYWYRQALGQGPEFLTYFNYEAQQDKSGLPNDRFSAERPEGSISTLTIQRTEQRDSAMYRCASSNSRPGLAGGRNEQFFGPGTRLTVL.

This sequence joins TRBV11-1 and TRBJ2-1; TRBD2 agrees at 14 bases. This CDR3 is built from 16 residues. With 5 bases clipped from V and 4 bases from J, the junction kept 4 bases outside the gene matches. Germline V gene sequence: CDR1 SGHAT, CDR2 FQDESV (reference sequence). The CDR3 here is CASSRTSGGLYNEQFF. The CDR3 bases are TGTGCCAGCAGCCGGACTAGCGGGGGGTTGTACAATGAGCAGTTCTTC.

The chain couples TRBV7-3 to TRBJ2-1, with 10 bases matching TRBD2. The V and J ends lost 5 bases and 1 base, in that order; junction bases with no gene match: 8. The CDR3 loop spans 17 amino acids. In germline, CDR1 is SGHTA, CDR2 FQGTGA. The CDR3 is CASSPDSGRPSYNEQFF. The CDR3, as DNA: TGTGCCAGCAGCCCAGATAGCGGGAGGCCTTCCTACAATGAGCAGTTCTTC.

The V gene is TRBV7-9, the J gene TRBJ2-6; 8 bases are a match to TRBD2. Trimming at V came to 0 bases and at J to 2 bases, leaving 3 bases not matched to a gene. Germline V gives CDR1 SEHNR, CDR2 FQNEAQ (reference sequence). This CDR3 contains 17 residues. The CDR3 sequence is CASSLAPGGPGANVLTF. CDR3 sequence (DNA): TGTGCCAGCAGCTTAGCACCGGGAGGGCCTGGGGCCAACGTCCTGACTTTC.

The chain joins TRBV14 to TRBJ2-1; no definite D call. The V end was cut by 3 bases, the J end by 7 bases, with 7 bases between. The CDR3 is 12 amino acids. Germline V gives CDR1 SGHDN, CDR2 FVKESK. CDR3 loop: CASSQRYNEQFF. CDR3 nucleotides: TGTGCCAGCAGCCAGAGATATAATGAGCAGTTCTTC.

This rearrangement joins TRBV10-2 to TRBJ1-2; a possible D gene is TRBD1 (5 bases). With 5 bases removed from V and 4 bases from J, the gap between germline ends came to 14 bases. In germline, CDR1 is WSHSY, CDR2 SAAADI. The CDR3 consists of 14 residues. This CDR3 reads CASSPDSFSYGYTF. The CDR3 DNA sequence: TGCGCCAGCAGTCCCGACAGTTTCAGCTATGGCTACACCTTC.

The CDR3 DNA sequence: TGCGCCAGCAGTCCCGACAGCTCTGGAAACACCATATATTTT. Translation: CASSPDSSGNTIYF. The chain couples TRBV5-1 to TRBJ1-3, with D possibly TRBD1 on 5 matching bases. Per germline, CDR1 SGHRS and CDR2 YFSETQ. The V gene lost 5 bases and the J gene lost 0 bases, with 9 bases spanning the gap. This CDR3 is 14 amino acids long.

V usage is TRBV28 and J usage is TRBJ1-1; D is perhaps TRBD1 (5 bases). CDR1 MDHEN and CDR2 SYDVKM come from the germline V gene. V lost 11 bases and J 1 base, leaving 14 bases between the germline ends. CDR3 length: 13 residues. The CDR3 is CAAKGLGNTEAFF. As DNA, the CDR3 is TGTGCCGCAAAGGGGTTGGGGAACACTGAAGCTTTCTTT.

The V gene is TRBV5-5, the J gene TRBJ1-2; D is unresolved. Trimming removed 0 bases at V and 4 bases at J, with 7 bases between. The CDR3 length is 13 residues. Germline lookup yields CDR1 SGHKS and CDR2 YYEKEE (reference sequence). The CDR3 is CASSLDGFYGYTF. The CDR3 region has the DNA TGTGCCAGCAGCTTGGATGGCTTCTATGGCTACACCTTC. The entire variable domain, with the rest obtained from reference TRBV5-5 and TRBJ1-2, is as follows: DAGVTQSPTHLIKTRGQQVTLRCSPISGHKSVSWYQQVLGQGPQFIFQYYEKEERGRGNFPDRFSARQFPNYSSELNVNALLLGDSALYLCASSLDGFYGYTFGSGTRLTVV.

The gene calls are TRBV28 and TRBJ1-5; 7 positions match TRBD1. The CDR3 has 15 residues. Germline V gene data show CDR1 as MDHEN and CDR2 as SYDVKM. V was pared by 6 bases and J by 2 bases, with 7 bases of the junction left unmatched. The CDR3 region has the DNA TGTGCCAGCAGCCGCAGGGGGTTTGGCAATCAGCCCCAGCATTTT. As protein: CASSRRGFGNQPQHF.